Shown below are 14 T cell receptor beta chains from a single sample sequenced in a study of shared clonotypes between healthy human individuals. Sequencing used immunoSEQ multiplex PCR; TCRdb keeps in-frame clones, though not all of them. The table lists some 1 million clones, approximately 72% of them singletons, with roughly 1.4% in the top ten. Sequencing used memory CD4+ T cells sorted from blood. The subset: CD45RA-negative fraction. Every receptor here comes from a man between 18 and 35 years old in good health.

With regard to this clone: The same CDR3 also results from other DNA sequences found in this sample. CDR3 amino acids: CASSWGQGAYNEQFF. CDR3 bases: TGTGCCAGCAGTTGGGGACAGGGGGCCTACAATGAGCAGTTCTTC. V usage is TRBV6-5 and J usage is TRBJ2-1, with 11 nucleotides matching TRBD1. This CDR3 spans 15 amino acids. The J segment lost 2 bases and the V segment lost 4 bases, leaving 1 base of the junction unmatched. Germline V gene data show CDR1 as MNHEY and CDR2 as SVGAGI.

The rearrangement uses TRBV30 and TRBJ2-2; perhaps TRBD2 as D (5 bases). CDR1 is GTSNPN and CDR2 is SVGIG in the germline V gene (reference sequence). The V and J ends lost 2 bases and 4 bases respectively, with 14 bases between them. This CDR3 spans 15 amino acids. CDR3 DNA: TGTGCCTGGAGTAAGTGGGCAGGAGGCACCGGGGAGCTGTTTTTT. As protein: CAWSKWAGGTGELFF.

The V and J genes are TRBV25-1 and TRBJ1-6; maybe TRBD1 (5 bases). CDR3 length: 14 residues. Trimming shortened V by 7 bases and J by 6 bases, and 13 bases separated the two germline ends. CDR1 and CDR2 (germline): MGHDK, SYGVNS. The chain's CDR3 is CASNVGTGNSPLHF. Written as DNA, the CDR3 is TGTGCCAGCAACGTCGGGACCGGTAATTCACCCCTCCACTTT.

This clone appeared a few times. The chain combines TRBV5-4 with TRBJ1-1, with D uncertain. Germline V gene data show CDR1 as SGHNT and CDR2 as YYREEE (reference sequence). There are 14 residues in the CDR3. Trimming pared 4 bases from V and 0 bases from J, leaving 10 bases between. The CDR3 nucleotides read TGTGCCAGCAGCGGGAAGCAGATGAACACTGAAGCTTTCTTT. The encoded protein is CASSGKQMNTEAFF. The full variable domain, its missing parts supplied by reference TRBV5-4 and TRBJ1-1, is ETGVTQSPTHLIKTRGQQVTLRCSSQSGHNTVSWYQQALGQGPQFIFQYYREEENGRGNFPPRFSGLQFPNYSSELNVNALELDDSALYLCASSGKQMNTEAFFGQGTRLTVV.

V gene TRBV9 combines with J gene TRBJ2-1; D is undetermined. CDR3 length: 13 residues. Germline lookup yields CDR1 SGDLS and CDR2 YYNGEE. V was clipped by 0 bases and J by 4 bases, with 5 bases between them. CDR3 bases: TGTGCCAGCAGCGTAGCTAGGTACAATGAGCAGTTCTTC. Translation: CASSVARYNEQFF.

The chain recombines TRBV27 with TRBJ1-1; 7 bases align to TRBD1. The germline V gene encodes CDR1 MNHEY and CDR2 SMNVEV (reference sequence). V lost 2 bases and J lost 5; bases outside the gene matches: 11. The CDR3 runs to 16 residues. The chain's CDR3 is CASSLKRRGRGTEAFF. The CDR3 coding sequence is TGTGCCAGCAGTTTAAAGAGAAGGGGGCGAGGGACTGAAGCTTTCTTT.

The CDR3 bases are TGTGCCAGTAGCCAAGACCCCCTCATAGGCGAGCAGTACTTC. Amino acid sequence: CASSQDPLIGEQYF. The chain combines TRBV19 with TRBJ2-7; D is unclear. Trimming removed 6 bases from V and 6 bases from J, with 18 bases in between. Per germline, CDR1 LNHDA and CDR2 SQIVND (reference sequence). This CDR3 region has 14 residues. The full variable domain, its missing parts supplied by reference TRBV19 and TRBJ2-7, is DGGITQSPKYLFRKEGQNVTLSCEQNLNHDAMYWYRQDPGQGLRLIYYSQIVNDFQKGDIAEGYSVSREKKESFPLTVTSAQKNPTAFYLCASSQDPLIGEQYFGPGTRLTVT.

The chain carries TRBV5-1 and TRBJ1-1; TRBD1 agrees at 10 bases. CDR3 length equals 18 residues. The germline gives CDR1 SGHRS, CDR2 YFSETQ. After removal of 3 bases from V and 0 bases from J, the junction contained 11 bases not matched to a gene. CDR3 coding DNA: TGCGCCAGCAGCTCCCCGGGACAGGGGACCTTCATGAACACTGAAGCTTTCTTT. It translates to CASSSPGQGTFMNTEAFF.

The rearrangement links TRBV15 to TRBJ2-5, with D possibly matching TRBD2 (6 bases). V was trimmed by 9 bases and J by 9 bases, leaving 11 bases between them. This CDR3 has 10 residues. The V gene's germline CDR1 is LNHNV and CDR2 YYDKDF (reference sequence). The CDR3 sequence is CATIRRAQYF. The DNA of the CDR3 is TGTGCCACGATAAGGAGGGCCCAGTACTTC.

The V gene is TRBV7-9, the J gene TRBJ1-1; 7 nucleotides line up with TRBD1. V lost 6 bases and J lost 3; bases outside the gene matches: 7. The CDR3 has 14 residues. CDR1 SEHNR and CDR2 FQNEAQ come from the germline V gene (reference sequence). The CDR3 here is CASSPTGYDTEAFF. Here the CDR3 DNA reads TGTGCCAGCAGTCCGACAGGGTACGACACTGAAGCTTTCTTT.

The V and J genes are TRBV6-6 and TRBJ2-3; D remains unclear. V was cut by 6 bases and J by 5 bases, with 6 bases left in between. Germline V gene data show CDR1 as MNHNY and CDR2 as SVGAGI (reference sequence). This CDR3 is 11 amino acids long. CDR3 in DNA: TGTGCCAGCAGCCTCATAGATACGCAGTATTTT. The encoded protein is CASSLIDTQYF.

This clone was recorded a few times. The rearrangement joins TRBV5-6 to TRBJ2-7; D might be TRBD1 (5 bases). V lost 2 bases to trimming and J lost 6 bases, with 12 bases between them. This CDR3 has 13 amino acids. The V gene's germline CDR1 is SGHDT and CDR2 YYEEEE. The CDR3 reads CASSLTGQGEQYF. The CDR3 nucleotides are TGTGCCAGCAGCTTAACCGGGCAGGGCGAGCAGTACTTC. Full variable domain (outside the CDR3, taken from reference TRBV5-6 and TRBJ2-7): DAGVTQSPTHLIKTRGQQVTLRCSPKSGHDTVSWYQQALGQGPQFIFQYYEEEERQRGNFPDRFSGHQFPNYSSELNVNALLLGDSALYLCASSLTGQGEQYFGPGTRLTVT.

This sequence joins TRBV28 and TRBJ1-2; D ambiguous. V lost 2 bases to trimming and J lost 2 bases, with 9 bases between them. Germline CDR1 is MDHEN and CDR2 is SYDVKM. The CDR3 spans 14 residues. Here the CDR3 DNA reads TGTGCCAGCAGTTTACCAGGATTCAACTATGGCTACACCTTC. Amino acid sequence: CASSLPGFNYGYTF.

This clone has a handful of counts. Other DNA sequences in the sample encode the same CDR3. V gene TRBV11-2 combines with J gene TRBJ2-7; unclear D gene. The CDR3 is 12 residues long. CDR1 is SGHAT and CDR2 is FQNNGV in the germline V gene. V was trimmed by 5 bases and J by 0 bases, leaving 5 bases between them. The chain's CDR3 is CASSPYSYEQYF. CDR3 DNA: TGTGCCAGCAGCCCCTACTCCTACGAGCAGTACTTC.